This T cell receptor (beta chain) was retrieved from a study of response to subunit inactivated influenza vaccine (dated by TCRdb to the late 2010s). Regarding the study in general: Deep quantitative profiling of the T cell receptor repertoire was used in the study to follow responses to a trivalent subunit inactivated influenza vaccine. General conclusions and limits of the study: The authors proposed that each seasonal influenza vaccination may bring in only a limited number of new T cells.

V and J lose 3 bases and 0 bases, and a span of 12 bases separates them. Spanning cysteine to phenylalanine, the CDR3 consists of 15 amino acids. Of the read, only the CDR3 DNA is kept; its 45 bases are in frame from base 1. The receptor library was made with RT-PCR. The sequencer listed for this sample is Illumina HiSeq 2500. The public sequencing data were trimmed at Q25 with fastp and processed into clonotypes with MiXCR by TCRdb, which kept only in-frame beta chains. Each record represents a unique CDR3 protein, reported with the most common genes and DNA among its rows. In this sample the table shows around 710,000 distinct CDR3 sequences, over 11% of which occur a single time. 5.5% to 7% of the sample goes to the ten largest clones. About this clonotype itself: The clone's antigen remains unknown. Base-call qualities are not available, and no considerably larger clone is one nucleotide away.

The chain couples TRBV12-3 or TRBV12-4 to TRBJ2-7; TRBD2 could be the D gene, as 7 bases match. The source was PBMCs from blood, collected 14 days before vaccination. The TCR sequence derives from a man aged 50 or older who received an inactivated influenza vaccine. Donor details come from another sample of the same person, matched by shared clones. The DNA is TGTGCCAGCAGTTTGTCGGGGGGCGCCTCCTACGAGCAGTACTTC. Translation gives CASSLSGGASYEQYF.